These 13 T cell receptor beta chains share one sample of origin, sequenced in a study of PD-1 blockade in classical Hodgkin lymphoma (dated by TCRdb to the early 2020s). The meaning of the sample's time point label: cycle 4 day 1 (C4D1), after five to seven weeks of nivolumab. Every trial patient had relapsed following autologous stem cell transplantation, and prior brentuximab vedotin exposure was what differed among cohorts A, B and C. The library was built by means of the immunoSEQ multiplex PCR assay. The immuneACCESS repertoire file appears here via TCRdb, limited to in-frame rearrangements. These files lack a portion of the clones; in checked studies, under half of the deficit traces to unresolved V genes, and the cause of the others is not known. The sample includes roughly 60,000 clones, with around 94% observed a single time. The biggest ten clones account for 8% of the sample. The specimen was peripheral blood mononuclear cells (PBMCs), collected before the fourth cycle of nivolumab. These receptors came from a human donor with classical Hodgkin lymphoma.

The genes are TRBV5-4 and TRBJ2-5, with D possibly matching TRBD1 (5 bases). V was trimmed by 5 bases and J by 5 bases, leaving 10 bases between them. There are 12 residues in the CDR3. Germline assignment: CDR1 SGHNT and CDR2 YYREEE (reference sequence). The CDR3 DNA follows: TGTGCCAGCAGTTGGACATCTGAGACCCAGTACTTC. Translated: CASSWTSETQYF.

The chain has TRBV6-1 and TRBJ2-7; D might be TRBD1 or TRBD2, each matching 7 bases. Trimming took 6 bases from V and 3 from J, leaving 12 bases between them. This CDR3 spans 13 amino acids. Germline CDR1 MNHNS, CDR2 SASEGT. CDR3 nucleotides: TGTGCCAGCAGCAGGGGGGGGAGCTACGAGCAGTACTTC. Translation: CASSRGGSYEQYF.

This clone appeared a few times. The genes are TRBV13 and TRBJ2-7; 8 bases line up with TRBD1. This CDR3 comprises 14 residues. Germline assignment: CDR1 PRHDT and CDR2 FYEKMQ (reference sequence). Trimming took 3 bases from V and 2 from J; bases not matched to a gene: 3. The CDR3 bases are TGTGCCAGCAGCTTTCAGGGGGCGGCCTACGAGCAGTACTTC. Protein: CASSFQGAAYEQYF.

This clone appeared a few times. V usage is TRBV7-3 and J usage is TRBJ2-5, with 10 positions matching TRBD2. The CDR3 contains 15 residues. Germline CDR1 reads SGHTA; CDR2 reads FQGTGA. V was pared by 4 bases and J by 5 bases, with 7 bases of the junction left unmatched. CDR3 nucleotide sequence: TGTGCCAGCAGCTCGACAGGAGCGGGAGGGGAGACCCAGTACTTC. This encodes CASSSTGAGGETQYF.

The CDR3 nucleotides read TGCGCCAGCAGCTTGGAGTCCGGGGTTGGGGCCAACGTCCTGACTTTC. It translates to CASSLESGVGANVLTF. The rearrangement joins TRBV5-1 to TRBJ2-6, with D maybe TRBD2 (5 bases). V lost 0 bases and J 3 bases, leaving 10 bases between the germline ends. The CDR3 is made up of 16 amino acids. CDR1 SGHRS and CDR2 YFSETQ come from the germline V gene.

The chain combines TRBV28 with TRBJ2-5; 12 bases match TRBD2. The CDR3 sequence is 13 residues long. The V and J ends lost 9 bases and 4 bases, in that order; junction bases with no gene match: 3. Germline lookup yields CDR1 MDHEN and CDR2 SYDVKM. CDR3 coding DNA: TGTGCCAGTTTACTAGCGGGGGGAGAGACCCAGTACTTC. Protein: CASLLAGGETQYF.

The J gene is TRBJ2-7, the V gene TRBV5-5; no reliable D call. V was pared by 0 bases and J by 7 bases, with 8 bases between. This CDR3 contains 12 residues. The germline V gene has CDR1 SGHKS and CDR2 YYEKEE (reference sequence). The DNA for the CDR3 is TGTGCCAGCAGCTTGGCTATAGGTGAGCAGTACTTC. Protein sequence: CASSLAIGEQYF.

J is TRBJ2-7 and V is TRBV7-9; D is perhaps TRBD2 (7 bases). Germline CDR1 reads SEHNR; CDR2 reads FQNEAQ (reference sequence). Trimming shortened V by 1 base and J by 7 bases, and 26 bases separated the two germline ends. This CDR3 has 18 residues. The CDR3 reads CASSLGLVARGADGEQYF. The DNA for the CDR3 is TGTGCCAGCAGCTTAGGCCTCGTAGCTCGGGGGGCCGATGGGGAGCAGTACTTC.

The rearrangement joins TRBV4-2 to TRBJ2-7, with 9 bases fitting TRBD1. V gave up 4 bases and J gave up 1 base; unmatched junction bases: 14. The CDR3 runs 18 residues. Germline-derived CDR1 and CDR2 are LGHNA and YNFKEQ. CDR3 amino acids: CASSLFLYRTGESYEQYF. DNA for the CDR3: TGTGCCAGCAGCCTTTTTCTCTATAGGACAGGGGAATCCTACGAGCAGTACTTC.

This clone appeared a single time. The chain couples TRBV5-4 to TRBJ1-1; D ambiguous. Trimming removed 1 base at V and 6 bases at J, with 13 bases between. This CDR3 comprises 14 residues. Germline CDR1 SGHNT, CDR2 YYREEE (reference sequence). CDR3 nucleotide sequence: TGTGCCAGCAGCTTGATTTCGGGAGTGGCTGAAGCTTTCTTT. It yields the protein CASSLISGVAEAFF.

The CDR3 loop reads CASSLVGFRDIGGYEQYF. The CDR3 nucleotides read TGTGCCAGCAGCTTAGTAGGCTTCAGGGATATAGGGGGATACGAGCAGTACTTC. J is TRBJ2-7 and V is TRBV7-2; D possibly corresponds to TRBD1 (6 bases). This CDR3 spans 18 amino acids. V shed 1 base and J shed 4 bases, with 23 bases lying between them. Germline CDR1 and CDR2: SGHTA and FQGNSA.

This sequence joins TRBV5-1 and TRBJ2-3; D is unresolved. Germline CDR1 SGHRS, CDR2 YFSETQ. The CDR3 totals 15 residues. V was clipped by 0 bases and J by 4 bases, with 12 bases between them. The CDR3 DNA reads TGCGCCAGCAGCTTGGAATCCTCTTGGGCAGATACGCAGTATTTT. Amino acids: CASSLESSWADTQYF.

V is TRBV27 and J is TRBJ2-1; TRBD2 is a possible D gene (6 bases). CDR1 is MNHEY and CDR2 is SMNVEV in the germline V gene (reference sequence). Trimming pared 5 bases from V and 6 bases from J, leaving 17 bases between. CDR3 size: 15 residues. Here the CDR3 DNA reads TGTGCCAGCAGTGAGGCAGGGACTCTATTCAATGAGCAGTTCTTC. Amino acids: CASSEAGTLFNEQFF.